The rows below give T cell receptor beta chains drawn from one sample of a study of radiotherapy plus CTLA-4 blockade in lung cancer. The repertoire was sequenced with immunoSEQ multiplex PCR; TCRdb's copy has only in-frame clones and lacks some. The profile shows tens of thousands of clones, more than 65% of them singletons. The sequenced sample was peripheral blood, obtained from a patient treated with radiotherapy plus ipilimumab. The receptors shown here come from a human donor with non-small cell lung cancer who had a partial response to radiotherapy plus ipilimumab. CDR3s include the opening cysteine and the closing phenylalanine or tryptophan. D genes are given only for firm matches. Rows give clone size only sometimes, using once, few, many, or a class for an expanded clone.

J | size | D | V | DNA | CDR3
TRBJ1-6 | . | TRBD1 | TRBV7-3 | TGTGCCAGCAGCTCGACAGGGGGAAATTCACCCCTCCACTTT | CASSSTGGNSPLHF
TRBJ2-5 | . | TRBD2 | TRBV7-9 | TGTGCCAGCAGCCAAGCGGGGGGGAGAGAGACCCAGTACTTC | CASSQAGGRETQYF
TRBJ1-2 | . | TRBD1 | TRBV4-3 | TGCGCCAGCAGCCAATCCGGACAGGGCGCTAACTATGGCTACACCTTC | CASSQSGQGANYGYTF
TRBJ2-7 | medium-sized | TRBD1 | TRBV25-1 | TGTGCCAGCGAGAGGGGGCAGGGTAATTTTGAGCAGTACTTC | CASERGQGNFEQYF
TRBJ2-2 | . | . | TRBV6-6 | TGTGCCAGCAGGAGGAACACCGGGGAGCTGTTTTTT | CASRRNTGELFF
TRBJ1-1 | . | . | TRBV19 | TGTGCCAGTAGGCTAATACGGGAATCTGAAGCTTTCTTT | CASRLIRESEAFF
TRBJ1-5 | once | . | TRBV18 | TGTGCCAGCTCACCCCAGTCTGGGGCCAATAATCAGCCCCAGCATTTT | CASSPQSGANNQPQHF
TRBJ1-5 | . | . | TRBV27 | TGTGCCAGCAGTTTTAGTAACCGAAACAATCAGCCCCAGCATTTT | CASSFSNRNNQPQHF
TRBJ1-2 | . | . | TRBV7-2 | TGTGCCAGCAGCCCCAGGAGGGCTGCTGGCTACACCTTC | CASSPRRAAGYTF
TRBJ2-7 | . | TRBD1 | TRBV19 | TGTGCCAGTAGCCTGGGACAGGGGTCCTCCGAGCAGTACTTC | CASSLGQGSSEQYF
TRBJ2-7 | once | . | TRBV5-4 | TGTGCCAGCAGGAAGGAGGGGGCAAACCACGAGCAGTACTTC | CASRKEGANHEQYF
TRBJ1-4 | . | . | TRBV2 | TGTGCCAGCACCAGGGAGGATGAAAAACTGTTTTTT | CASTREDEKLFF
TRBJ2-2 | . | TRBD1 | TRBV7-9 | TGTGCCAGCAGCGCCGGGACAGGGAACACCGGGGAGCTGTTTTTT | CASSAGTGNTGELFF
TRBJ1-1 | . | TRBD1 | TRBV19 | TGTGCCAGTAGTCACCCCCGACAGGGACCCACTGAAGCTTTCTTT | CASSHPRQGPTEAFF
TRBJ2-5 | . | . | TRBV19 | TGTGCCAGTAGTAACGAGGGGGGGGGAGAGACCCAGTACTTC | CASSNEGGGETQYF
TRBJ2-7 | . | . | TRBV2 | TGTGCCAGCAGTGCTCAGAGGGACGAGCAGTACTTC | CASSAQRDEQYF
TRBJ1-2 | . | TRBD1 | TRBV9 | TGTGCCAGCAGCGTCCTTGACAGGGGGAGGGATGGCTACACCTTC | CASSVLDRGRDGYTF
TRBJ2-7 | . | . | TRBV25-1 | TGTGCCAGCGGGAGTAGCTACGAGCAGTACTTC | CASGSSYEQYF
TRBJ1-6 | . | . | TRBV15 | TGTGCCACCAGCGAAGCCGGGACAAGGAGCTCCTATAATTCACCCCTCCACTTT | CATSEAGTRSSYNSPLHF
TRBJ2-7 | . | TRBD1 | TRBV14 | TGTGCCAGCAGCCCGACAGGGATCTACGAGCAGTACTTC | CASSPTGIYEQYF
TRBJ1-4 | . | TRBD1 | TRBV5-1 | TGCGCCAGCAGCCCTGGAGGGACAGGGGGAGGGAAACTGTTTTTT | CASSPGGTGGGKLFF
TRBJ2-3 | . | . | TRBV19 | TGTGCCAGTAGTATATTCGACTTCGGTTCAGATACGCAGTATTTT | CASSIFDFGSDTQYF
TRBJ1-3 | few | . | TRBV11-2 | TGTGCCAGCAGCTCACCGGGGACTTGGAACACCATATATTTT | CASSSPGTWNTIYF
TRBJ2-7 | . | TRBD2 | TRBV11-1 | TGTGCCAGCAGCTTAACCAGCGGGGGAGGCGAGCAGTACTTC | CASSLTSGGGEQYF
TRBJ1-2 | . | TRBD1 | TRBV7-8 | TGTGCCAGCAGCCCCTCGCCAGGGGGTGGTGGCTACACCTTC | CASSPSPGGGGYTF
TRBJ2-7 | . | TRBD1 | TRBV15 | TGTGCCACCAGCATATACAGGGGCTACGAGCAGTACTTC | CATSIYRGYEQYF
TRBJ2-2 | few | . | TRBV6-5 | TGTGCCAGCAGTTCTGGACAGGGAGGGGCCGGGGAGCTGTTTTTT | CASSSGQGGAGELFF
TRBJ1-5 | . | . | TRBV7-2 | TGTGCCAGCAGCTTACTTTCAGAGCCCCAGCATTTT | CASSLLSEPQHF
TRBJ2-7 | once | TRBD1 | TRBV10-3 | TGTGCCATCAGTGTCTCGGGACAGGGATCCTACGAGCAGTACTTC | CAISVSGQGSYEQYF
TRBJ1-6 | . | . | TRBV7-6 | TGTGCCAGCAGCTCTCTCGGGGGGGCGAATTCACCCCTCCACTTT | CASSSLGGANSPLHF
TRBJ1-5 | once | TRBD1 | TRBV6-1 | TGTGCCAGCAGTGAGATTGGACAGGGTGGTCAGCCCCAGCATTTT | CASSEIGQGGQPQHF
TRBJ1-5 | . | TRBD1 | TRBV7-3 | TGTGCCAGCAGCTTGACAGGGGGCCAGCCCCAGCATTTT | CASSLTGGQPQHF
TRBJ2-7 | . | . | TRBV4-3 | TGCGCCAGCAGCCAAGATCAGGGCTCCGAGCAGTACTTC | CASSQDQGSEQYF
TRBJ1-1 | . | TRBD1 | TRBV13 | TGTGCCAGCAGCTTAGATTTAACAGGGGGGGGCACTGAAGCTTTCTTT | CASSLDLTGGGTEAFF
TRBJ2-7 | . | . | TRBV9 | TGTGCCAGCAGCACCCGGCCCACGGGGGAGCAGTACTTC | CASSTRPTGEQYF
TRBJ2-2 | . | TRBD1 | TRBV12-5 | TGTGCTAGTGGTTTGGACAGGGGGCGCACCGGGGAGCTGTTTTTT | CASGLDRGRTGELFF
TRBJ1-4 | . | . | TRBV6-6 | TGTGCCAGCAGTTACGGGCAGGGCAAGAATGAAAAACTGTTTTTT | CASSYGQGKNEKLFF
TRBJ2-1 | few | TRBD1 | TRBV5-4 | TGTGCCAGCAGTCTCCCCGGGACAGGGATAAATGAGCAGTTCTTC | CASSLPGTGINEQFF
TRBJ1-1 | . | . | TRBV19 | TGTGCCAGTAGAAGAGGCGGAGGGAACACTGAAGCTTTCTTT | CASRRGGGNTEAFF
TRBJ2-7 | . | TRBD1 | TRBV6-5 | TGTGCCAGCAGCACGACAGGGGGCGGGCAGTACTTC | CASSTTGGGQYF
TRBJ2-7 | . | . | TRBV9 | TGTGCCAGCAGCGTAGGGGCCGTCGAATACGAGCAGTACTTC | CASSVGAVEYEQYF
TRBJ1-5 | . | . | TRBV19 | TGTGCCAGTAGTATATCGGGGGAAAGCAATCAGCCCCAGCATTTT | CASSISGESNQPQHF
TRBJ2-7 | . | . | TRBV28 | TGTGCCACCTGGGGGGGGCGAGCGTCCTACGAGCAGTACTTC | CATWGGRASYEQYF
TRBJ2-5 | . | TRBD2 | TRBV9 | TGTGCCAGCAGCACTAGCGGGGGGGCGGTGACCCAGTACTTC | CASSTSGGAVTQYF
TRBJ1-2 | . | TRBD1 | TRBV9 | TGTGCCAGCAGCGTAGAGGGGACAGCCTATGGCTACACCTTC | CASSVEGTAYGYTF
TRBJ1-2 | . | . | TRBV13 | TGTGCCAGCAGGCGGACAGAGGACTATGGCTACACCTTC | CASRRTEDYGYTF
TRBJ2-2 | . | TRBD2 | TRBV5-4 | TGTGCCAGCAGCTTGCCGCGGGGGGGTTACACCGGGGAGCTGTTTTTT | CASSLPRGGYTGELFF
TRBJ1-2 | . | . | TRBV19 | TGTGCCAGTAGTATAGTCGGGAGCGGTGGCTACACCTTC | CASSIVGSGGYTF
TRBJ2-7 | . | . | TRBV7-9 | TGTGCCAGCAGCTTGCAGGGGTACGAGCAGTACTTC | CASSLQGYEQYF
TRBJ2-7 | . | TRBD1 | TRBV4-1 | TGCGCCAGCAGCCAAGCCCCGGGACAGGGTGATTACGAGCAGTACTTC | CASSQAPGQGDYEQYF
TRBJ1-3 | . | TRBD1 | TRBV9 | TGTGCCAGCAGCACTCGGCCAGGGGGATCTGGAAACACCATATATTTT | CASSTRPGGSGNTIYF
TRBJ2-5 | . | . | TRBV25-1 | TGTGCCAGCAGAAGGGGAGGGGGGAGCCAAGAGACCCAGTACTTC | CASRRGGGSQETQYF
TRBJ2-7 | . | . | TRBV19 | TGTGCCAGTAGTATAGCTGCGGGGGCCTCCTACGAGCAGTACTTC | CASSIAAGASYEQYF
TRBJ1-3 | . | . | TRBV7-9 | TGTGCCAGCAGCGTTAGCCCTGGAAACACCATATATTTT | CASSVSPGNTIYF
TRBJ2-1 | . | . | TRBV14 | TGTGCCAGCAGCCAAATAGGACTAAACAATGAGCAGTTCTTC | CASSQIGLNNEQFF
TRBJ1-6 | . | . | TRBV28 | TGTGCCAGCAGTTTCATTTCGGGAGGTAATTCACCCCTCCACTTT | CASSFISGGNSPLHF
TRBJ1-5 | few | . | TRBV25-1 | TGTGCCAGCAGTGACAGGGTTAGCAATCAGCCCCAGCATTTT | CASSDRVSNQPQHF